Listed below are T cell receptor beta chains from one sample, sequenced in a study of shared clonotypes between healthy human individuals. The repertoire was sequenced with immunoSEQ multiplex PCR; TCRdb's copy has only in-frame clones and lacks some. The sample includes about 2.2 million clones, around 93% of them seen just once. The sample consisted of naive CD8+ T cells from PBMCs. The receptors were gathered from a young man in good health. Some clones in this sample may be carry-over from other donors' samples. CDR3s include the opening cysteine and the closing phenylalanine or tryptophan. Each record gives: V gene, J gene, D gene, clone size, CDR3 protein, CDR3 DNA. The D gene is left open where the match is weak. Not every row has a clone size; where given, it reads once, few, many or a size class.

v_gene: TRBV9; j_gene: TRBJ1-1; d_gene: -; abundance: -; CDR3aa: CASSPPGTPEAFF; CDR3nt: TGTGCCAGCAGCCCCCCCGGGACCCCTGAAGCTTTCTTT
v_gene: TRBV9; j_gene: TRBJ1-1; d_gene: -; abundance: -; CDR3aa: CASSVDSQNTEAFF; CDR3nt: TGTGCCAGCAGCGTGGACAGTCAGAACACTGAAGCTTTCTTT
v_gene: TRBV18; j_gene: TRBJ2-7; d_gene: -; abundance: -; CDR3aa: CASSPRRGELREQYF; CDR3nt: TGTGCCAGCTCCCCCCGCAGGGGCGAGTTGAGGGAGCAGTACTTC
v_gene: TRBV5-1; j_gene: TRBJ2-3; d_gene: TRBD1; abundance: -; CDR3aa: CASSSGTGVLRTDTQYF; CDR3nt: TGCGCCAGCAGCTCCGGGACAGGGGTCCTTCGCACAGATACGCAGTATTTT
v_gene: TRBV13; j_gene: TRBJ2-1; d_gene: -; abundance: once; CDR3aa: CASSSPPGPRYNEQFF; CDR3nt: TGTGCCAGCAGCTCCCCCCCCGGGCCAAGATACAATGAGCAGTTCTTC
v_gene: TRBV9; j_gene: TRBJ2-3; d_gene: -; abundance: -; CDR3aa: CASSSSLTDTQYF; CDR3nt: TGTGCCAGCAGCTCCTCCTTGACAGATACGCAGTATTTT
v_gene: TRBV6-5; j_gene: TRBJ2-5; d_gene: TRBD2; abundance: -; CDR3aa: CASSYSRRGQETQYF; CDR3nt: TGTGCCAGCAGTTACTCGAGGCGGGGGCAAGAGACCCAGTACTTC
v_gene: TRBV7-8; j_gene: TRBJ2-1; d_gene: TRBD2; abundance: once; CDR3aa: CASSRGLAGVQMLSYNEQFF; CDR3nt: TGTGCCAGCAGTCGCGGACTAGCGGGAGTGCAGATGCTTTCCTACAATGAGCAGTTCTTC
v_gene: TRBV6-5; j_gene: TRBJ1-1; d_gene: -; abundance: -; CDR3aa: CASSYKGSTEAFF; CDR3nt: TGTGCCAGCAGTTATAAGGGGAGTACTGAAGCTTTCTTT
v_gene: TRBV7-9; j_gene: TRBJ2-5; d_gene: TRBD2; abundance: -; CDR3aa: CASSLVEREGRVSQETQYF; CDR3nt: TGTGCCAGCAGCCTGGTGGAGCGGGAGGGCCGGGTGAGCCAAGAGACCCAGTACTTC
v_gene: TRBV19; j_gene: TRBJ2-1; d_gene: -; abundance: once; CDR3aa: CASSMRVSSYNEQFF; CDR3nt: TGTGCCAGTAGTATGCGAGTGAGCTCCTACAATGAGCAGTTCTTC
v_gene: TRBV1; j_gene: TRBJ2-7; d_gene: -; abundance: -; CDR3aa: CTSSQGVSGRRTYEQYF; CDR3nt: TGCACCAGCAGCCAAGGGGTTAGCGGGCGCCGCACCTACGAGCAGTACTTC
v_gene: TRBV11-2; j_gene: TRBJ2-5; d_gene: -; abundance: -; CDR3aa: CASSFQETQYF; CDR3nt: TGTGCCAGCAGTTTCCAAGAGACCCAGTACTTC
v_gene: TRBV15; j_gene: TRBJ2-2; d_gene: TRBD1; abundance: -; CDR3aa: CATSRDLGTGDTGELFF; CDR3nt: TGTGCCACCAGCAGAGATCTGGGGACAGGGGACACCGGGGAGCTGTTTTTT
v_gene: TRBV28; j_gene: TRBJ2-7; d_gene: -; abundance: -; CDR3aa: CASSPRVGRGHTPDSYEQYF; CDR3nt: TGTGCCAGCAGTCCCCGGGTGGGTAGAGGGCATACCCCGGACTCCTACGAGCAGTACTTC
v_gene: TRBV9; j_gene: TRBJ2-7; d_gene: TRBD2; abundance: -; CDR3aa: CASSVETGGTGGGEQYF; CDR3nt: TGTGCCAGCAGCGTAGAAACTGGAGGGACTGGGGGGGGCGAGCAGTACTTC
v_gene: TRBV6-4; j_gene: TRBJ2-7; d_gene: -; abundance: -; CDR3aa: CASSEGPHYEQYF; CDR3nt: TGTGCCAGCAGTGAGGGGCCCCACTACGAGCAGTACTTC
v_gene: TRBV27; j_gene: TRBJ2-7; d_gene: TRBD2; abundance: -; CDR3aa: CASSAPSGLYYEQYF; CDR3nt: TGTGCCAGCAGCGCCCCTAGCGGACTATACTACGAGCAGTACTTC
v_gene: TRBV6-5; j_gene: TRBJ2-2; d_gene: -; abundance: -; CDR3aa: CASSSPTTGSELFF; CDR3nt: TGTGCCAGCAGTTCCCCCACCACAGGGTCAGAGCTGTTTTTT
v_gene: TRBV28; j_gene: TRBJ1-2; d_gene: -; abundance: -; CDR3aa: CASTVGYTSNYGYTF; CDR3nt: TGTGCCAGCACTGTTGGGTATACCTCTAACTATGGCTACACCTTC
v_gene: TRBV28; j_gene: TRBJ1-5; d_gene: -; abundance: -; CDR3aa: CASSFGRGVDQPQHF; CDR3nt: TGTGCCAGCAGTTTCGGACGGGGGGTAGACCAGCCCCAGCATTTT
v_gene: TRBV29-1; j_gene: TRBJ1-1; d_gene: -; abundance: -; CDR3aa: CSVAGYGGRETEAFF; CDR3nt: TGCAGCGTTGCTGGGTACGGGGGGCGAGAGACTGAAGCTTTCTTT
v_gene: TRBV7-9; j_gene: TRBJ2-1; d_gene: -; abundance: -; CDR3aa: CASSLGTGAAYNEQFF; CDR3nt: TGTGCCAGCAGCTTAGGTACGGGAGCTGCCTACAATGAGCAGTTCTTC
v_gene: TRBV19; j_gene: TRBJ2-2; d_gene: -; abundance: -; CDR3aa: CASSPRDSTGELFF; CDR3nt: TGTGCCAGTAGCCCCCGCGACAGCACCGGGGAGCTGTTTTTT
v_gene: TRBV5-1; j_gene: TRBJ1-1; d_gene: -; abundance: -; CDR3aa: CASSLLVMASISETEAFF; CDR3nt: TGCGCCAGCAGCTTGCTGGTGATGGCGTCAATCTCAGAGACTGAAGCTTTCTTT
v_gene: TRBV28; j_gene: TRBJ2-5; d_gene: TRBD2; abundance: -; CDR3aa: CASSFVSSGSRRKTQYF; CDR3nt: TGTGCCAGCAGTTTCGTCTCTAGCGGGAGTCGGCGGAAGACCCAGTACTTC
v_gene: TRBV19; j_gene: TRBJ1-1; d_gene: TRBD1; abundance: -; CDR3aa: CASSGGQMNTEAFF; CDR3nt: TGTGCCAGTAGTGGGGGACAGATGAACACTGAAGCTTTCTTT
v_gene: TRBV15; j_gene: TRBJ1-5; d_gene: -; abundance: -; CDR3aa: CATSRDPDTVNQPQHF; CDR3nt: TGTGCCACCAGCAGAGATCCCGACACAGTCAATCAGCCCCAGCATTTT
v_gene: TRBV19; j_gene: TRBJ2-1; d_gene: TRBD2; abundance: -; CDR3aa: CASSFRLAVMNEQFF; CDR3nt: TGTGCCAGTAGTTTCCGACTAGCGGTTATGAATGAGCAGTTCTTC
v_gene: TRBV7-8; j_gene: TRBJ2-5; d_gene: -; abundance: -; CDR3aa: CASSLLPGETQYF; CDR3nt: TGTGCCAGCAGCTTATTACCCGGGGAGACCCAGTACTTC
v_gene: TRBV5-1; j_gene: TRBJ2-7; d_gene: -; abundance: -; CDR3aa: CASKDQGGEQYF; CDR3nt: TGCGCCAGCAAAGATCAGGGAGGCGAGCAGTACTTC
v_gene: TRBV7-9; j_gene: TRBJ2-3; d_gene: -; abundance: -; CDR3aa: CASSPPGGSEVDTQYF; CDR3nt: TGTGCCAGCAGCCCACCAGGAGGTAGCGAGGTAGATACGCAGTATTTT
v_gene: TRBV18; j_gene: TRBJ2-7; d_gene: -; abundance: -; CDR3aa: CASSPVVLPKSLPNYEQYF; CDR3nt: TGTGCCAGCTCACCGGTAGTCCTACCAAAAAGCTTACCCAACTACGAGCAGTACTTC
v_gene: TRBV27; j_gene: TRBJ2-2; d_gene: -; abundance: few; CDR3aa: CASAYGQATGELFF; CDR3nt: TGTGCCAGCGCTTATGGACAAGCCACCGGGGAGCTGTTTTTT
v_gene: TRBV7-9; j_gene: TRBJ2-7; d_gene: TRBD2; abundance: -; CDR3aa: CASSLALLAGVSISYEQYF; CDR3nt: TGTGCCAGCAGCTTAGCGCTTCTAGCGGGAGTCTCGATCTCCTACGAGCAGTACTTC
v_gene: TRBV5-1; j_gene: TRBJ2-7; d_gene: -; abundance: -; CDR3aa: CASSLGDVSYEQYF; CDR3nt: TGCGCCAGCAGCCTGGGGGACGTCTCCTACGAGCAGTACTTC
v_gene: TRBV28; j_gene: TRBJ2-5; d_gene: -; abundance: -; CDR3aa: CASSLRLVMETQYF; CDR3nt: TGTGCCAGCAGTTTAAGGCTAGTCATGGAGACCCAGTACTTC
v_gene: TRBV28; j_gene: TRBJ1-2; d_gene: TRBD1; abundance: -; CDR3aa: CASSLGQGFYGYTF; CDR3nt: TGTGCCAGCAGTCTGGGACAGGGCTTCTATGGCTACACCTTC
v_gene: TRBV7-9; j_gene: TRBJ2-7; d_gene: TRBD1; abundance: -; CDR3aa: CASSLVDRGFYEQYF; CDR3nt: TGTGCCAGCAGCTTAGTAGACAGGGGGTTTTACGAGCAGTACTTC
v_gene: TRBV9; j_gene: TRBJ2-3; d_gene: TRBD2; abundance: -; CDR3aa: CASTSRETDTQYF; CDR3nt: TGTGCCAGCACGTCGCGGGAGACAGATACGCAGTATTTT
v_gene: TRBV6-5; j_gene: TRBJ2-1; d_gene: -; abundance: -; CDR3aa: CASSYPGYNEQFF; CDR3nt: TGTGCCAGCAGTTATCCAGGCTACAATGAGCAGTTCTTC
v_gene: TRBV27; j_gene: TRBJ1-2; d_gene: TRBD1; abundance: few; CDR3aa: CASRPIQGLSGYTF; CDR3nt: TGTGCCAGCAGACCCATACAGGGGTTAAGTGGCTACACCTTC
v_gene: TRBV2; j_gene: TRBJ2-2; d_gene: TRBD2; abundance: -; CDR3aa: CASSPRTSGSDTGELFF; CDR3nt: TGTGCCAGCAGTCCTAGGACTAGCGGGAGTGACACCGGGGAGCTGTTTTTT
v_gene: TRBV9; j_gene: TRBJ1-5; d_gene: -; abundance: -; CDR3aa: CASSASSGRGEVPQHF; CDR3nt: TGTGCCAGCAGCGCTTCATCCGGACGGGGTGAGGTGCCCCAGCATTTT
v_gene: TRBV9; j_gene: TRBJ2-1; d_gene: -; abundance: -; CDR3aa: CASSVDRQVGYNEQFF; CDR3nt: TGTGCCAGCAGCGTAGATAGGCAGGTTGGGTACAATGAGCAGTTCTTC
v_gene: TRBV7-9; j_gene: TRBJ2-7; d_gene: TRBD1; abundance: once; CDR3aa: CASSRLGQYEQYF; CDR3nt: TGTGCCAGCAGCCGACTGGGACAGTACGAGCAGTACTTC
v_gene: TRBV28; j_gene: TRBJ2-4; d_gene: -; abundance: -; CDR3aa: CASSLVPGLPRSWNIQYF; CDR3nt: TGTGCCAGCAGTTTGGTCCCGGGACTTCCAAGGTCATGGAACATTCAGTACTTC
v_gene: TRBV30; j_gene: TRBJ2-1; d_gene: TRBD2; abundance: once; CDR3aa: CAWCLRGTSWDEQFF; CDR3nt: TGTGCCTGGTGCCTCCGGGGGACTAGCTGGGATGAGCAGTTCTTC
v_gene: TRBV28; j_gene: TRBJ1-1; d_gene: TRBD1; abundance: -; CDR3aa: CASSAKRTGGGGDTEAFF; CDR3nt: TGTGCCAGCAGTGCCAAGAGGACAGGAGGGGGTGGGGACACTGAAGCTTTCTTT
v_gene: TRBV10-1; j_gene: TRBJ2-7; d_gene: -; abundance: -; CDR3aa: CASSDGYSYEQYF; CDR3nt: TGCGCCAGCAGTGATGGGTACTCCTACGAGCAGTACTTC
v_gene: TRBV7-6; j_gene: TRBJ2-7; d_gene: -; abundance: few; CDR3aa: CASSLSGAGYEQYF; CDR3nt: TGTGCCAGCAGCTTATCAGGGGCGGGCTACGAGCAGTACTTC
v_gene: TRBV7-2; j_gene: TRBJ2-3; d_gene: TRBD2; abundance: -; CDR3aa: CASSLGWGRAGGFTDTQYF; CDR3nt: TGTGCCAGCAGCTTAGGGTGGGGCCGCGCGGGAGGGTTCACAGATACGCAGTATTTT
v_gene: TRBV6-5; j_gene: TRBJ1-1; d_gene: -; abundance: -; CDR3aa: CASSLAQRSTEAFF; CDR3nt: TGTGCCAGCAGCCTCGCCCAACGGAGCACTGAAGCTTTCTTT
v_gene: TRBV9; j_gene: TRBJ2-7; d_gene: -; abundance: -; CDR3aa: CASSKDSFSTYEQYF; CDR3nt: TGTGCCAGCAGCAAGGACAGCTTCTCCACCTACGAGCAGTACTTC
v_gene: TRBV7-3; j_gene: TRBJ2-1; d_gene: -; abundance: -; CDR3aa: CASSDNGAVVDSKDNEQFF; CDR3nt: TGTGCCAGCAGCGACAACGGGGCGGTGGTCGACAGCAAAGACAATGAGCAGTTCTTC
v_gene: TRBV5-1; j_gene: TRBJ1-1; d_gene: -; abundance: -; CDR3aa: CASRTLPGDTEAFF; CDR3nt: TGCGCCAGCAGGACATTGCCCGGGGACACTGAAGCTTTCTTT
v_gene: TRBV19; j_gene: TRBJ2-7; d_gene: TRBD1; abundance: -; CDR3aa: CASSISRGPYEQYF; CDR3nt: TGTGCCAGTAGTATTAGCAGGGGGCCCTACGAGCAGTACTTC
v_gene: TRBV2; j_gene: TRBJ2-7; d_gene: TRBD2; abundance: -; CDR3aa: CASSERAGGAYEQYF; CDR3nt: TGTGCCAGCAGTGAACGGGCGGGAGGTGCCTACGAGCAGTACTTC
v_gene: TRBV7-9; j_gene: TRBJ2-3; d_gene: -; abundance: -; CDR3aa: CASTGGPDTQYF; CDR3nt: TGTGCCAGCACCGGGGGGCCAGATACGCAGTATTTT
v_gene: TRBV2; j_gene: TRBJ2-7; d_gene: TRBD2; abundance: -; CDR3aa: CASRGQREGPYEQYF; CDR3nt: TGTGCCAGCAGAGGACAGCGGGAGGGCCCCTACGAGCAGTACTTC